Listed below are T cell receptor beta chains from one sample, sequenced in a study of cytomegalovirus exposure and HLA in healthy donors. The method was immunoSEQ multiplex PCR; TCRdb's version includes in-frame clones alone and lacks a portion of them. Of under 200,000 clones listed, around four fifths are singletons. Source material: PBMCs. These receptors were taken from a woman between 50 and 59 years old in good health and CMV-seropositive. CDR3s include the opening cysteine and the closing phenylalanine or tryptophan. A D gene is named only where the DNA matches it firmly. Clone sizes are given selectively: once, few, many, or a class where the clone is expanded.

CDR3 length: 13; D gene: .; V gene: TRBV18; clone size: .; J gene: TRBJ1-5; CDR3 protein: CASSPQIDQPQHF; CDR3 DNA: TGTGCCAGCTCACCACAAATAGATCAGCCCCAGCATTTT
CDR3 length: 17; D gene: TRBD1; V gene: TRBV5-1; clone size: few; J gene: TRBJ1-2; CDR3 protein: CASSLTGTGASPYGYTF; CDR3 DNA: TGCGCCAGCAGCTTAACCGGGACAGGGGCTTCCCCTTATGGCTACACCTTC
CDR3 length: 16; D gene: .; V gene: TRBV5-4; clone size: few; J gene: TRBJ1-2; CDR3 protein: CASSLEQGGLNYGYTF; CDR3 DNA: TGTGCCAGCAGCTTGGAACAGGGCGGGCTTAACTATGGCTACACCTTC
CDR3 length: 14; D gene: .; V gene: TRBV6-6; clone size: once; J gene: TRBJ2-4; CDR3 protein: CASSSGGSKNIQYF; CDR3 DNA: TGTGCCAGCAGTTCCGGGGGTTCCAAAAACATTCAGTACTTC
CDR3 length: 15; D gene: TRBD1; V gene: TRBV7-2; clone size: .; J gene: TRBJ2-2; CDR3 protein: CASSFQGAWTGGLFF; CDR3 DNA: TGTGCCAGCAGCTTTCAGGGGGCCTGGACCGGGGGGCTGTTTTTT
CDR3 length: 14; D gene: TRBD1; V gene: TRBV6-1; clone size: .; J gene: TRBJ2-7; CDR3 protein: CASSADRDSYEQYF; CDR3 DNA: TGTGCCAGCAGTGCCGACAGGGACAGCTACGAGCAGTACTTC
CDR3 length: 16; D gene: TRBD2; V gene: TRBV4-3; clone size: once; J gene: TRBJ2-1; CDR3 protein: CASSLSVAGLNNEQFF; CDR3 DNA: TGCGCCAGCAGCTTGTCGGTAGCGGGGCTGAACAATGAGCAGTTCTTC
CDR3 length: 18; D gene: TRBD2; V gene: TRBV28; clone size: .; J gene: TRBJ2-2; CDR3 protein: CASSLRRDSGGASGELFF; CDR3 DNA: TGTGCCAGCAGTTTAAGGAGGGATAGCGGGGGGGCGTCCGGGGAGCTGTTTTTT
CDR3 length: 15; D gene: .; V gene: TRBV2; clone size: few; J gene: TRBJ2-1; CDR3 protein: CASSFATGTYNEQFF; CDR3 DNA: TGTGCCAGCAGTTTTGCGACAGGCACCTACAATGAGCAGTTCTTC
CDR3 length: 14; D gene: .; V gene: TRBV7-9; clone size: .; J gene: TRBJ1-2; CDR3 protein: CSSSLKAADYGYTF; CDR3 DNA: TGTTCCAGCAGCTTAAAAGCGGCGGACTATGGCTACACCTTC
CDR3 length: 13; D gene: TRBD1; V gene: TRBV28; clone size: .; J gene: TRBJ1-2; CDR3 protein: CASSLGQHYGYTF; CDR3 DNA: TGTGCCAGCAGTCTGGGACAGCACTATGGCTACACCTTC
CDR3 length: 15; D gene: TRBD2; V gene: TRBV11-3; clone size: .; J gene: TRBJ2-3; CDR3 protein: CASSLGRGGTDTQYF; CDR3 DNA: TGTGCCAGCAGCTTAGGAAGGGGAGGGACAGATACGCAGTATTTT
CDR3 length: 12; D gene: TRBD2; V gene: TRBV7-8; clone size: .; J gene: TRBJ2-7; CDR3 protein: CATGLPNYEQYF; CDR3 DNA: TGTGCCACGGGACTACCAAACTACGAGCAGTACTTC
CDR3 length: 13; D gene: .; V gene: TRBV28; clone size: .; J gene: TRBJ1-2; CDR3 protein: CASSFSLRGGYTF; CDR3 DNA: TGTGCCAGCAGTTTTTCACTTCGGGGTGGCTACACCTTC
CDR3 length: 15; D gene: .; V gene: TRBV6-1; clone size: .; J gene: TRBJ2-7; CDR3 protein: CASARDGSTSYEQYF; CDR3 DNA: TGTGCCAGCGCCAGAGACGGGAGTACATCCTACGAGCAGTACTTC
CDR3 length: 14; D gene: .; V gene: TRBV7-2; clone size: .; J gene: TRBJ2-7; CDR3 protein: CASSTPGHDYEQYF; CDR3 DNA: TGTGCCAGCAGCACACCGGGTCACGACTACGAGCAGTACTTC
CDR3 length: 14; D gene: TRBD1; V gene: TRBV4-2; clone size: few; J gene: TRBJ2-7; CDR3 protein: CASSQGTGRYEQYF; CDR3 DNA: TGTGCCAGCAGCCAGGGGACAGGGCGCTACGAGCAGTACTTC
CDR3 length: 14; D gene: .; V gene: TRBV9; clone size: once; J gene: TRBJ1-3; CDR3 protein: CASSVAINVDTIYF; CDR3 DNA: TGTGCCAGCAGCGTAGCTATAAATGTAGACACCATATATTTT